This T cell receptor beta chain was sequenced for a study of blood T cell repertoires in COVID-19. Seattle's enrolled individuals joined amid active infection and were then monitored longitudinally. CDR3 length: 14 amino acids. V was trimmed by 6 bases and J by 3 bases, leaving 12 bases between them. CDR1 is LNHDA and CDR2 is SQIVND in the germline V gene (reference sequence). Generated by immunoSEQ multiplex PCR, the TCRdb table keeps only in-frame clones and is missing some. The sample holds approximately 300,000 clones; roughly 90% are singletons and the top ten take 6.5% to 8%. The sequence was collected from a woman aged 25 to 45 with COVID-19, enrolled during active disease. The rearrangement joins TRBV19 to TRBJ1-3; D possibly corresponds to TRBD1 (6 bases). Sequenced material: peripheral blood. The CDR3 coding sequence is TGTGCCAGTAGGCCAGGGGCAAGTGGAAACACCATATATTTT. It is translated as CASRPGASGNTIYF.